A single sample gave rise to the 6 T cell receptor beta chains below, sequenced in a study of T cell responses to AZD1222 COVID-19 vaccine listed by TCRdb under 2021. The sample's time point label, decoded: baseline before first vaccination. Library preparation was by the immunoSEQ multiplex PCR assay. TCRdb's version of the immuneACCESS table is confined to in-frame rearrangements and falls short of the full clone set. An unresolved V gene accounts for under half of the shortfall where checked; the remainder is of unknown origin. For this sample there are approximately 88,000 clones; 60% to 80% appear just once. The ten largest clonotypes hold 21% of the sample. The sequencing here drew on peripheral blood, taken on day 0 of AZD1222 vaccination. The origin of the receptors is an adult in good health.

The chain carries TRBV28 and TRBJ1-1, with 7 bases that match TRBD1. There are 16 residues in the CDR3. With 6 bases clipped from V and 2 bases from J, the junction kept 12 bases outside the gene matches. Germline V lookup: CDR1 MDHEN, CDR2 SYDVKM. The CDR3 loop is CASSPLGGRPNTEAFF. CDR3 nucleotides: TGTGCCAGCAGCCCTCTAGGGGGCAGACCTAACACTGAAGCTTTCTTT.

This clone was recorded a few times. The chain combines TRBV5-1 with TRBJ1-1; 8 bases align to TRBD1. The trim removed 6 bases at V and 5 bases at J, leaving 9 bases unmatched. The CDR3 has 14 residues. Germline lookup yields CDR1 SGHRS and CDR2 YFSETQ. For the CDR3, the DNA is TGCGCCAGCACCACGGGACAGGCTGAGACTGAAGCTTTCTTT. It yields the protein CASTTGQAETEAFF.

The chain uses TRBV21-1 and TRBJ1-2; the D call of TRBD1 is as the table states it, not checked on the DNA. TRBV21-1 has pseudogene status. This CDR3 has 14 amino acids. CDR3: CASSKTGHYYGYTF. CDR3 nucleotides: TGTGCCAGCAGCAAAACCGGACACTACTATGGCTACACCTTC.

This chain joins TRBV5-6 and TRBJ1-4, with TRBD1 as a possible D gene (5 bases). Trimming left V 4 bases short and J 2 bases short, with 12 bases between. Germline V gene lookup returns CDR1 SGHDT and CDR2 YYEEEE. The CDR3 is 15 amino acids. CDR3 loop: CASSVRASTNEKLFF. The CDR3 coding sequence is TGTGCCAGCAGCGTCAGGGCCTCCACTAATGAAAAACTGTTTTTT.

This clone has a handful of counts. CDR3 coding DNA: TGTGCCAGTAGTAAGACAGGGGCGGGAGAAAGTGAAGCTTTCTTT. Protein sequence: CASSKTGAGESEAFF. The chain joins TRBV19 to TRBJ1-1; 8 bases fit TRBD1. Germline V gene lookup returns CDR1 LNHDA and CDR2 SQIVND (reference sequence). The CDR3 is 15 residues long. The J segment lost 7 bases and the V segment lost 4 bases, leaving 11 bases of the junction unmatched.

This chain uses TRBV4-2 with TRBJ1-1; D unclear. CDR3 size: 15 residues. Deletions cut 0 bases from V and 1 base from J, with 9 bases between. Germline V gene lookup returns CDR1 LGHNA and CDR2 YNFKEQ. The CDR3 loop is CASSQDRMGNTEAFF. CDR3 DNA sequence: TGTGCCAGCAGCCAAGATAGGATGGGGAACACTGAAGCTTTCTTT.